This entry lists 30 T cell receptor beta chains sequenced from one sample in a study of T cell clonality in common variable immunodeficiency. Libraries were prepared by immunoSEQ multiplex PCR; TCRdb keeps only in-frame clonotypes and omits some of them. The sample holds 51,000 or so clones, and no clone turns up only once. Sequencing was carried out using peripheral blood mononuclear cells. Receptor source: a person aged 18-70 years in good health.

As to this clone: The observed sequence ends 3 residues before the CDR3 terminus, with the missing tail filled in from the germline J gene. V is TRBV30 and J is TRBJ2-7; 8 nucleotides align to TRBD2. This CDR3 has 13 amino acids. Germline CDR1 is GTSNPN and CDR2 is SVGIG (reference sequence). With V trimmed by 4 bases and J by 3 bases, 5 bases remained unmatched. The sequenced CDR3 bases are TGTGCCTGGAAGCGGGGGCCGAACTACGAG. Its protein product is CAWKRGPNYE. The full CDR3 protein is CAWKRGPNYEQYF.

This clone occurred many times. The read falls 3 residues short of the CDR3 end, and the missing part is taken from the germline J gene. The chain has TRBV5-1 and TRBJ2-1, with 8 bases lining up with TRBD2. CDR1 is SGHRS and CDR2 is YFSETQ in the germline V gene. The ends lost 0 bases at V and 0 bases at J; junction bases unmatched: 5. CDR3 length: 17 residues. CDR3 amino acids: CASSLVSGESSYNEQFF. The part of the CDR3 DNA that was read is TGCGCCAGCAGCTTGGTTAGCGGGGAGAGCTCCTACAATGAG.

As to this clone: The CDR3 extends 3 residues past the end of the read, so its final part is completed from the germline J gene. This rearrangement joins TRBV4-2 to TRBJ2-7; D call uncertain. The germline CDR1 and CDR2 sequences are LGHNA and YNFKEQ. This CDR3 has 14 residues. V lost 4 bases, J lost 0 bases, and 10 bases lay in between. The CDR3 is CASSLTTGSYEQYF. Partial CDR3 DNA: TGTGCCAGCAGCCTAACGACTGGCTCCTACGAG.

This clone was observed at least ten times. The read terminates 3 residues before the CDR3 end, so the remaining end is supplied by the germline J gene. The rearrangement links TRBV20-1 to TRBJ1-5; 11 bases map to TRBD1. The CDR3 contains 15 residues. The trim removed 6 bases at V and 3 bases at J, leaving 7 bases unmatched. Per the germline V gene, CDR1 is DFQATT and CDR2 is SNEGSKA (reference sequence). The sequenced CDR3 bases are TGCAGTGCAAATGCGGGACAGGGGGACAATCAGCCC. Translating gives CSANAGQGDNQP. From start to end, the CDR3 is CSANAGQGDNQPQHF.

As regards this clone: The read falls 3 residues short of the CDR3 end, and the missing part is taken from the germline J gene. The chain recombines TRBV30 with TRBJ2-5, with 14 nucleotides matching TRBD2. The CDR3 has 16 amino acids. With 5 bases clipped from V and 4 bases from J, the junction kept 9 bases outside the gene matches. Germline V gene data show CDR1 as GTSNPN and CDR2 as SVGIG (reference sequence). CDR3 DNA (partial): TGTGCCTGGGGCCCTGGACTAGCGGGGGGTCCAGAGACC. Encoded protein: CAWGPGLAGGPET. In full, the CDR3 is CAWGPGLAGGPETQYF. Looking up the rest from reference TRBV30 and TRBJ2-5 gives the full variable domain: SQTIHQWPATLVQPVGSPLSLECTVEGTSNPNLYWYRQAAGRGLQLLFYSVGIGQISSEVPQNLSASRPQDRQFILSSKKLLLSDSGFYLCAWGPGLAGGPETQYFGPGTRLLVL.

This clone was counted many times. The read finishes 3 residues shy of the CDR3 end, and the germline J gene is used to complete it. The chain has TRBV6-1 and TRBJ1-4, with D maybe TRBD1 (5 bases). Germline CDR1 is MNHNS and CDR2 is SASEGT. CDR3 length equals 15 residues. V lost 1 base, J lost 8 bases, and 14 bases lay in between. The sequenced part of the CDR3 DNA is TGTGCCAGCAGTGAAGGGGGGGGACCAGGGGAAAAA. This codes for CASSEGGGPGEK. The CDR3, in full, reads CASSEGGGPGEKLFF.

This clone was counted at least ten times. The DNA ends 3 residues before the CDR3 does, and the rest of the CDR3 is filled in from the germline J gene. The chain carries TRBV7-9 and TRBJ2-5; D is perhaps TRBD1 (6 bases). The V end was cut by 6 bases, the J end by 5 bases, with 16 bases between. Germline loops: CDR1 SEHNR, CDR2 FQNEAQ (reference sequence). The CDR3 is 14 amino acids. The chain's CDR3 is CASRSQGFLETQYF. CDR3 DNA, as far as it was read: TGTGCCAGCAGGAGCCAGGGGTTTCTTGAGACC.

This clone was observed many times. The missing CDR3 end, 3 residues past where the read stops, is filled in from the germline J gene. The genes are TRBV2 and TRBJ2-1, with D unclear. Germline values: CDR1 SNHLY, CDR2 FYNNEI. CDR3 size: 12 residues. V lost 6 bases and J lost 8, with 11 bases in between. The covered CDR3 bases are TGTGCCAGCAGCCCCAGAGGCTATGAG. This sequence encodes CASSPRGYE. The complete CDR3 sequence is CASSPRGYEQFF.

This clone was counted between two and nine times. The CDR3 end falls 3 residues outside the read, so it is completed with the germline J gene. This sequence joins TRBV7-9 and TRBJ1-2; maybe TRBD1 (5 bases). There are 15 residues in the CDR3. Trimming left V 1 base short and J 4 bases short, with 13 bases between. Germline CDR1 reads SEHNR; CDR2 reads FQNEAQ (reference sequence). CDR3 bases read: TGTGCCAGCAGCTTAGTGGCAGGGCTTAGCTATGGC. It translates to CASSLVAGLSYG. The CDR3 reads in full as CASSLVAGLSYGYTF.

This clone was seen repeatedly, ten times or more. The sequenced fragment ends 3 residues before the CDR3 boundary, so the rest is inferred from the germline J gene. V and J are TRBV3-1 (or the pseudogene TRBV3-2) and TRBJ2-7; TRBD2 matches at 8 bases. The CDR3 has 15 residues. The J segment lost 4 bases and the V segment lost 3 bases, leaving 8 bases of the junction unmatched. Germline lookup yields CDR1 LGHDT and CDR2 YNNKEL (reference sequence). The CDR3 loop is CASSHLSGSVYEQYF. The covered CDR3 bases are TGTGCCAGCAGCCATTTGAGCGGGAGTGTTTACGAG.

This clone occurred many times. The sequenced part of the CDR3 DNA is TGCGCCAGCAGTGACACGACAGGTGAA. Encoded protein: CASSDTTGE. The CDR3, in full, reads CASSDTTGELFF. The genes are TRBV10-1 and TRBJ1-4; possibly TRBD1 for D (6 bases). The read finishes 3 residues shy of the CDR3 end, and the germline J gene is used to complete it. The length of the CDR3 is 12 residues. CDR1 and CDR2 (germline): WNHNN, SYGVQD (reference sequence).

There are many counts of this clone. The read comes to an end 3 residues before the CDR3 does, leaving the germline J gene to fill in the end. This chain uses TRBV7-3 with TRBJ2-2; 7 bases line up with TRBD2. With 5 bases clipped from V and 5 bases from J, the junction kept 5 bases outside the gene matches. CDR1 and CDR2 from the germline V gene are SGHTA and FQGTGA. This CDR3 comprises 14 residues. Incomplete CDR3 DNA: TGTGCCAGCAGCCCCCGGGGGGAAACCGGGGAG. Encoded protein: CASSPRGETGE. The complete CDR3 reads CASSPRGETGELFF.

This clone was counted at least ten times. The sequenced fragment ends 3 residues before the CDR3 boundary, so the rest is inferred from the germline J gene. J is TRBJ2-7 and V is TRBV19; 8 bases align to TRBD2. Germline assignment: CDR1 LNHDA and CDR2 SQIVND (reference sequence). Trimming removed 11 bases from V and 1 base from J; junction bases left unmatched: 10. The CDR3 covers 14 residues. CDR3 DNA, as far as it was read: TGTGCCCTCTATAAGCGGGAGCAATCCTACGAG. This sequence encodes CALYKREQSYE. The whole CDR3 sequence reads CALYKREQSYEQYF.

This clone was seen at least ten times. The read finishes 3 residues shy of the CDR3 end, and the germline J gene is used to complete it. The J gene is TRBJ2-3, the V gene TRBV20-1, with D perhaps matching TRBD1 (6 bases). Trimming cost V 6 bases and J 2 bases, with 15 bases left between them. This CDR3 is built from 14 residues. The germline CDR1 and CDR2 sequences are DFQATT and SNEGSKA (reference sequence). CDR3 sequence reads: CSAPKDSHTDTQYF. Partial CDR3 DNA: TGCAGTGCACCGAAGGACAGCCACACAGATACG.

At least ten counts were recorded for this clone. The CDR3 is cut off 3 residues early in the read; its end comes from the germline J gene. The gene calls are TRBV5-1 and TRBJ1-2, with D possibly matching TRBD1 (5 bases). Trimming took 0 bases from V and 3 from J, leaving 6 bases between them. Germline V gene data show CDR1 as SGHRS and CDR2 as YFSETQ. This CDR3 is built from 13 residues. The DNA read from the CDR3 is TGCGCCAGCAGCTTGGAAGGGGACTATGGC. Translating gives CASSLEGDYG. The complete CDR3 reads CASSLEGDYGYTF.

This clone was seen ten or more times. The CDR3 goes on 3 residues after the read ends, and that part is filled in from the germline J gene. The V and J genes are TRBV2 and TRBJ1-1; D is unresolved. There are 13 residues in the CDR3. Germline V gene data show CDR1 as SNHLY and CDR2 as FYNNEI. Between the trimmed V and J ends, which lost 6 bases and 0 bases, there was a span of 8 bases. CDR3 sequence reads: CASSLRLNTEAFF. The CDR3 bases that were read are TGTGCCAGCAGCCTCAGATTGAACACTGAA.

This clone appeared many times. The read terminates 3 residues before the CDR3 end, so the remaining end is supplied by the germline J gene. The chain employs TRBV6-1 and TRBJ1-5; TRBD1 might be the D (5 bases). Per germline, CDR1 MNHNS and CDR2 SASEGT. The CDR3 is 13 residues long. Trimming stripped 2 bases from V and 7 bases from J, with 9 bases between. CDR3 DNA (partial): TGTGCCAGCAGTGAACAGTGGGGCCAGCCC. Its translation is CASSEQWGQP. Given in full, the CDR3 is CASSEQWGQPQHF.

In this sample, this clone turned up many times. The CDR3 region is CASSPGLAGHEQFF. The DNA read from the CDR3 is TGTGCCAGCAGCCCCGGACTAGCGGGACATGAG. The chain couples TRBV7-3 to TRBJ2-1; 12 bases line up with TRBD2. The read comes to an end 3 residues before the CDR3 does, leaving the germline J gene to fill in the end. CDR1 is SGHTA, CDR2 FQGTGA, per germline. V lost 5 bases to trimming and J lost 8 bases; unmatched junction nucleotides: 4. The CDR3 is made up of 14 amino acids.

In this sample, this clone turned up a few times. The junction and the germline gene differ at one end; a read error may be behind it. The sequence runs out 3 residues before the end of the CDR3; the remainder is reconstructed from the germline J gene. Other DNA sequences within the sample encode an identical CDR3. The chain is built from TRBV7-9 and TRBJ2-2, with 9 bases identical to TRBD2. The CDR3 runs 14 residues. Germline-derived CDR1 and CDR2 are SEHNR and FQNEAQ (reference sequence). Partial CDR3 DNA: TGCGCCAGCAGCTTGCGGGGGGGCTCCGGGGAG. Amino acids: CASSLRGGSGE. The full CDR3 protein reads CASSLRGGSGELFF. The whole variable domain, filled in from reference TRBV7-9 and TRBJ2-2, reads DTGVSQNPRHKITKRGQNVTFRCDPISEHNRLYWYRQTLGQGPEFLTYFQNEAQLEKSRLLSDRFSAERPKGSFSTLEIQRTEQGDSAMYLCASSLRGGSGELFFGEGSRLTVL.

This clone was recorded at least ten times. The sequenced fragment ends 3 residues before the CDR3 boundary, so the rest is inferred from the germline J gene. V and J are TRBV5-1 and TRBJ2-5, with a weak D call TRBD1 (6 bases). CDR1 and CDR2 from the germline V gene are SGHRS and YFSETQ. This CDR3 comprises 16 residues. V lost 0 bases, J lost 2 bases, and 14 bases lay in between. This CDR3 reads CASSLGTVSPQETQYF. The CDR3 bases that were read are TGCGCCAGCAGCTTGGGGACAGTTTCACCTCAAGAGACC.

The sample holds many counts of this clone. The junction departs from the called germline gene at one end, perhaps through a read error. The CDR3 extends 3 residues past the end of the read, so its final part is completed from the germline J gene. V usage is TRBV20-1 and J usage is TRBJ2-3; D remains ambiguous. The germline V gene encodes CDR1 DFQATT and CDR2 SNEGSKA (reference sequence). The CDR3 sequence is 13 residues long. CDR3 bases read: TGCAGTTCTAGAAGAAGGAGCACAGATACG. This encodes CSSRRRSTDT. The full CDR3 reads CSSRRRSTDTQYF.

This clone was picked up many times. The CDR3 extends 3 residues past the end of the read, so its final part is completed from the germline J gene. The V gene is TRBV5-1, the J gene TRBJ2-5, with 14 bases identical to TRBD2. Per germline, CDR1 SGHRS and CDR2 YFSETQ. The J segment lost 2 bases and the V segment lost 4 bases, leaving 4 bases of the junction unmatched. This CDR3 has 16 residues. The CDR3 DNA, read in part, is TGCGCCAGCAGCGGAAGACTAGCGGGGGGGCAAGAGACC. This translates into CASSGRLAGGQET. The whole CDR3 protein reads CASSGRLAGGQETQYF.

This clone came up many times. The read gets to within 3 residues of the CDR3 end, and the germline J gene fills in the rest. This chain joins TRBV18 and TRBJ2-3; TRBD1 matches 10 bases. CDR3 length: 13 residues. From germline, CDR1 is KGHSH and CDR2 LQKENI. V trimming: 10 bases; J trimming: 3 bases; junction bases outside the gene matches: 4. The CDR3 region is CATGTGATDTQYF. The DNA read from the CDR3 is TGTGCCACGGGGACAGGGGCGACAGATACG.

In this sample, this clone turned up many times. The missing CDR3 end, 3 residues past where the read stops, is filled in from the germline J gene. V and J are TRBV5-1 and TRBJ2-4, with 8 bases fitting TRBD1. The CDR3 spans 14 residues. Germline lookup yields CDR1 SGHRS and CDR2 YFSETQ. The ends lost 4 bases at V and 9 bases at J; junction bases unmatched: 9. CDR3 sequence: CASSTDQGAAIQYF. CDR3 DNA (partial): TGCGCCAGCAGCACCGATCAGGGGGCCGCCATT. The complete variable domain, with remaining parts taken from reference TRBV5-1 and TRBJ2-4, reads KAGVTQTPRYLIKTRGQQVTLSCSPISGHRSVSWYQQTPGQGLQFLFEYFSETQRNKGNFPGRFSGRQFSNSRSEMNVSTLELGDSALYLCASSTDQGAAIQYFGAGTRLSVL.

This clone was seen many times. The CDR3 end is not reached by the read, which stops 3 residues before it; the germline J gene fills it in. This chain connects TRBV19 to TRBJ1-5; D perhaps matches TRBD1 (5 bases). CDR3 size: 14 residues. V gave up 6 bases and J gave up 2 bases, with 11 bases separating them. Germline lookup yields CDR1 LNHDA and CDR2 SQIVND (reference sequence). The CDR3 sequence is CASSLDSGNQPQHF. The sequenced CDR3 bases are TGTGCCAGTAGCCTAGACAGCGGCAATCAGCCC.

For this clone: The CDR3 is cut off 3 residues early in the read; its end comes from the germline J gene. The chain carries TRBV7-6 and TRBJ1-6, with no clear D. The germline V gene has CDR1 SGHVS and CDR2 FNYEAQ. Trimming pared 0 bases from V and 7 bases from J, leaving 10 bases between. The CDR3 extends over 15 amino acids. CDR3 sequence reads: CASSLAELGNSPLHF. The CDR3 bases that were read are TGTGCCAGCAGCTTAGCGGAACTAGGGAATTCACCC.

This clone appeared many times. A much larger clone lies a single base off, so this may be a read error. The read ends 3 residues shy of where the CDR3 ends; the end is completed using the germline J gene. This chain links TRBV20-1 with TRBJ2-3; no definite D call. This CDR3 is built from 14 residues. CDR1 and CDR2 from the germline V gene are DFQATT and SNEGSKA (reference sequence). The CDR3 bases that were read are TGCAGTGCTAGTAGCTCCGATAGCAATCAGCCG. Translating gives CSASSSDSNQP. The full CDR3 reads CSASSSDSNQPQYF.

This clone showed up many times. The sequenced fragment ends 3 residues before the CDR3 boundary, so the rest is inferred from the germline J gene. This rearrangement joins TRBV29-1 to TRBJ2-7; D possibly corresponds to TRBD2 (5 bases). This CDR3 contains 16 residues. Looked up from germline, CDR1 is SQVTM and CDR2 is ANQGSEA. V lost 4 bases and J 3 bases, leaving 22 bases between the germline ends. CDR3 bases read: TGCAGCGTTGGGCTGGCCCACGGGGTTACAAACTACGAG. The encoded protein is CSVGLAHGVTNYE. The whole CDR3 sequence is CSVGLAHGVTNYEQYF.

Turning to this clone: The read stops 3 residues short of the end of the CDR3; the missing end is completed from the germline J gene. The chain combines TRBV7-9 with TRBJ1-1, with D possibly being TRBD1 (6 bases). The V end lost 2 bases, the J end lost 1 base, and 11 bases lay between the germline ends. The CDR3 runs to 15 residues. CDR1 is SEHNR, CDR2 FQNEAQ, per germline (reference sequence). The sequenced CDR3 bases are TGTGCCAGCAGCTTACAGGGGATAGAGAACACTGAA. Amino acids: CASSLQGIENTE. The CDR3 in its entirety is CASSLQGIENTEAFF.

This clone has more than one count but fewer than ten. With the read ending 3 residues before the CDR3 end, the germline J gene is used to fill in that end. Within the sample, other DNA sequences also encode this same CDR3. The gene calls are TRBV20-1 and TRBJ2-5, with 11 bases that match TRBD1. The CDR3 spans 16 residues. Germline loops: CDR1 DFQATT, CDR2 SNEGSKA (reference sequence). The J segment lost 5 bases and the V segment lost 1 base, leaving 9 bases of the junction unmatched. The covered CDR3 bases are TGCAGTGCTAGAGCCAGGGACAGGGGGACCCCGGAGACC. Its translation is CSARARDRGTPET. The CDR3 reads in full as CSARARDRGTPETQYF.